This TCR beta chain was sequenced for a study of early T cells in non-severe SARS-CoV-2 infection. Study-wide context: Whole-blood bulk RNA, unsorted, was sequenced, and chains were unpaired. Study outcomes and limitations: Anti-spike CD8 responses were favored in VDJdb matching, and private and CD4 specificities were missed.

The CDR3 loop spans 17 amino acids. V trimming: 7 bases; J trimming: 2 bases; junction bases outside the gene matches: 7. This clonotype was seen many times. The antigen is undetermined. Tagging with unique molecular identifiers was applied to individual cDNA molecules. TCRdb re-analysed the 5' RACE reads in MiXCR, keeping a single row per CDR3 protein. The sample carries fewer than 30,000 distinct CDR3 sequences, roughly 5% recorded once. The chain carries TRBV12-3 or TRBV12-4 and TRBJ2-1; 14 nucleotides match TRBD2. Source material: whole blood. The receptor comes from an adult who was a healthcare worker with PCR-confirmed SARS-CoV-2 infection or an uninfected control (not recorded which). The CDR3 sequence is CASTKGTSGRPYNEQFF. CDR3 DNA: TGTGCCAGCACTAAAGGGACTAGCGGGAGACCCTACAATGAGCAGTTCTTC.